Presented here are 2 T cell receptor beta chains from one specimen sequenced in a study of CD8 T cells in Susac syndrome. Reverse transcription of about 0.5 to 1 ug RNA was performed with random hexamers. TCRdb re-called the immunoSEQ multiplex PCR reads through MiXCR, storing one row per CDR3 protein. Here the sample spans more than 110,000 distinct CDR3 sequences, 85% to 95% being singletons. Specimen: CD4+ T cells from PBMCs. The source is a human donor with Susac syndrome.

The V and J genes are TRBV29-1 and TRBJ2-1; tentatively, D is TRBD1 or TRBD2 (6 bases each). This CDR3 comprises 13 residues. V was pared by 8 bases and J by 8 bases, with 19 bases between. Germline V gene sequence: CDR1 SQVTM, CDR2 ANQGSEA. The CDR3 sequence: CSTGTAKGYEQFF. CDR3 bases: TGCAGCACAGGGACTGCAAAGGGGTATGAGCAGTTCTTC.

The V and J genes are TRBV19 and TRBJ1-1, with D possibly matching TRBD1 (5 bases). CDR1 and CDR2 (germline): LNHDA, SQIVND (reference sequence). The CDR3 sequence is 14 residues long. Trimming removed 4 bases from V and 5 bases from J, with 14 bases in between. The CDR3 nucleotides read TGTGCCAGTAGTACCCAGTCGGGGACTACTGAAGCTTTCTTT. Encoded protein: CASSTQSGTTEAFF.